This T cell receptor beta chain was identified in a study of blood T cell repertoires in COVID-19. Study at large: Material from acute and convalescent COVID-19 was sourced from the United States, Italy and Spain.

The protocol was immunoSEQ multiplex PCR, while the TCRdb copy is restricted to in-frame clones and leaves out a portion. The sample includes about 21,000 clones, around 85% of them seen just once. Germline V gene sequence: CDR1 SGHNT, CDR2 YYREEE (reference sequence). The length of the CDR3 is 15 residues. Deletions cut 1 base from V and 3 bases from J, with 10 bases between. The sequence derives from a man older than 75 with acute or convalescent COVID-19. The sample taken for sequencing was peripheral blood. The V and J genes are TRBV5-4 and TRBJ1-4, with a tentative D call TRBD1 (5 bases). The CDR3 sequence: CASSLTGDANEKLFF. In DNA, the CDR3 is TGTGCCAGCAGCTTGACGGGGGATGCTAATGAAAAACTGTTTTTT.